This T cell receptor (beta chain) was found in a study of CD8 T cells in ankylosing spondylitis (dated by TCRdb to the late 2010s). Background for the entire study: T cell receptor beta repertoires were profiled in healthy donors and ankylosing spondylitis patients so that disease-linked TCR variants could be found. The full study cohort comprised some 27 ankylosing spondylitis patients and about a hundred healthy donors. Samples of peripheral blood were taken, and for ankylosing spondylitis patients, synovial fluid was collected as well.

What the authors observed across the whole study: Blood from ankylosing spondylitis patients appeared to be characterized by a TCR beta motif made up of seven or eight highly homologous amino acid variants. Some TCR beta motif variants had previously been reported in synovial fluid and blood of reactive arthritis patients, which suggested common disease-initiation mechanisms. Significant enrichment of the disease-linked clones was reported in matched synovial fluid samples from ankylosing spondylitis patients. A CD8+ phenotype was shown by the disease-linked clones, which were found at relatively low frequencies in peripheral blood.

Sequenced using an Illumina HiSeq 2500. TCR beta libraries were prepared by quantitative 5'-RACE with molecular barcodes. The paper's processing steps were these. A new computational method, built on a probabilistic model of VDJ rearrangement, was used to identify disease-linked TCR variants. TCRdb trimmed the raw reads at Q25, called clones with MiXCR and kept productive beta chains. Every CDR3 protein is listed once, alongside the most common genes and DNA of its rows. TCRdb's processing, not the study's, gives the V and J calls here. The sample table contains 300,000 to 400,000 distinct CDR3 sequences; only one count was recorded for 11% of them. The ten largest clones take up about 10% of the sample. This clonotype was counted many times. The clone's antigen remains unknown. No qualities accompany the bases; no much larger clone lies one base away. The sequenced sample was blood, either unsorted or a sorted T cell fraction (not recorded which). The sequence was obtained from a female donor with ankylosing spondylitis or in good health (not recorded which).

CDR3 loop: CASSFRDRATDTQYF. Read as DNA, the sequence is TGTGCCAGCTCCTTCCGGGACAGGGCCACAGATACGCAGTATTTT. The chain is encoded by TRBV2 joined to TRBJ2-3; the junction holds 9 bases that match TRBD1. Inclusive of the bounding cysteine and phenylalanine, the CDR3 is 15 residues long. The sequence is cut down to CDR3 DNA, 45 bases in frame from base 1. V is pruned by 8 bases and J by 2 bases, leaving 8 bases of the junction without a gene match. The germline V gene encodes CDR1 SNHLY and CDR2 FYNNEI.